This T cell receptor (beta chain) was documented in a study of Tregs in tolerant kidney transplant recipients. Whole-study findings and limits: Activated donor B cell expansion appeared to reveal the most relevant donor-specific TCRbeta repertoire.

The method was immunoSEQ multiplex PCR; TCRdb's version includes in-frame clones alone and lacks a portion of them. This sample has over 60,000 clones, with approximately 98% found just once. Unstimulated regulatory T cells (CD4+CD25+CD127-), CD4+CD25- non-regulatory cells, CD4 and CD8 cells were FACS-sorted from thawed PBMCs. Points on this clone: The antigen is undetermined.

The sample here was CD4+ T cells from blood, taken before the transplant. This TCR derives from a human donor who received a combined kidney and bone marrow transplant.

The CDR3 DNA reads as TGTGCCTGGTCACGAAGTGAGGTTCAAGCTTTCTTT. Protein: CAWSRSEVQAFF. The chain joins TRBV30 to TRBJ1-1; D not resolved. Trimming pared 5 bases from V and 9 bases from J, leaving 16 bases between. CDR3 length: 12 amino acids. From germline, CDR1 is GTSNPN and CDR2 SVGIG (reference sequence).